The 11 T cell receptor beta chains reported below all come from one sample, sequenced in a study of T cell repertoires in cytomegalovirus infection. TCRdb passed the reads through MiXCR, listing each CDR3 protein once. The sample lists about 240,000 distinct CDR3 sequences; approximately 13% were seen once. Sequences were obtained from PBMCs. Every receptor here comes from a human donor in good health (CMV status not recorded). Some clones in this sample may be carry-over from other donors' samples.

This clonotype was seen more than once but under ten times. The chain joins TRBV20-1 to TRBJ1-1; 8 bases match TRBD1. Trimming removed 0 bases from V and 1 base from J; junction bases left unmatched: 7. This CDR3 contains 16 residues. Per the germline V gene, CDR1 is DFQATT and CDR2 is SNEGSKA (reference sequence). The CDR3, as DNA: TGCAGTGCTAGAGACCCACAGGGGGTCGGGAACACTGAAGCTTTCTTT. Its protein product is CSARDPQGVGNTEAFF.

This clonotype was picked up many times. This rearrangement joins TRBV6-2 or TRBV6-3 to TRBJ1-2, with D possibly matching TRBD1 (5 bases). The length of the CDR3 is 15 residues. V was clipped by 6 bases and J by 9 bases, with 23 bases between them. Germline V gene data show CDR1 as MNHEY and CDR2 as SVGEGT. The CDR3 region has the DNA TGTGCCAGCAGGAGCCCTGGGGACGGTCCTACTCGCTACACCTTC. Translated, it gives CASRSPGDGPTRYTF.

This clonotype has more than one count but fewer than ten. The J gene is TRBJ1-1, the V gene TRBV20-1; possible D gene TRBD1, 6 bases. V dropped 6 bases and J dropped 7 bases, with 12 bases sitting between them. CDR3 size: 11 residues. Germline V gives CDR1 DFQATT, CDR2 SNEGSKA (reference sequence). DNA for the CDR3: TGCAGTGCAAGGAGGACAGATGAAGCTTTCTTT. It codes for CSARRTDEAFF.

This clonotype was found a few times. V usage is TRBV29-1 and J usage is TRBJ1-1, with no clear D. V gave up 2 bases and J gave up 3 bases, with 10 bases separating them. The V gene's germline CDR1 is SQVTM and CDR2 ANQGSEA. This CDR3 region has 13 residues. The CDR3 bases are TGCAGCGTTGAACTCAGGACGGACACTGAAGCTTTCTTT. Translating gives CSVELRTDTEAFF.

This clonotype turned up a few times. The V gene is TRBV6-2 or TRBV6-3, the J gene TRBJ2-1, with 11 bases identical to TRBD2. The germline V gene has CDR1 MNHEY and CDR2 SVGEGT. With V trimmed by 2 bases and J by 5 bases, 11 bases remained unmatched. The CDR3 runs 18 residues. This chain's CDR3 is CASSYGLLTSGGHNEQFF. The CDR3 bases are TGTGCCAGCAGTTACGGACTACTTACTAGCGGGGGACACAATGAGCAGTTCTTC.

The J gene is TRBJ2-5, the V gene TRBV19; perhaps TRBD1 as D (7 bases). The V end lost 5 bases, the J end lost 5 bases, and 12 bases lay between the germline ends. Germline V gives CDR1 LNHDA, CDR2 SQIVND (reference sequence). This CDR3 spans 13 amino acids. CDR3 in amino acids: CASSAGQRETQYF. As DNA, the CDR3 is TGTGCCAGTAGTGCGGGACAGAGGGAGACCCAGTACTTC.

This clonotype was recorded a few times. The rearrangement joins TRBV19 to TRBJ2-1; 14 bases are a match to TRBD2. The ends lost 5 bases at V and 8 bases at J; junction bases unmatched: 8. This CDR3 is built from 16 residues. Germline V CDR1 and CDR2: LNHDA, SQIVND (reference sequence). The CDR3 region has the DNA TGTGCCAGTAGTGCGCGACTAGCGGGAGGGACCGATGAGCAGTTCTTC. This encodes CASSARLAGGTDEQFF. The full variable domain, with the rest looked up from reference TRBV19 and TRBJ2-1, is DGGITQSPKYLFRKEGQNVTLSCEQNLNHDAMYWYRQDPGQGLRLIYYSQIVNDFQKGDIAEGYSVSREKKESFPLTVTSAQKNPTAFYLCASSARLAGGTDEQFFGPGTRLTVL.

This clonotype was recorded many times. This chain links TRBV7-2 with TRBJ2-5; a possible D gene is TRBD2 (5 bases). The CDR3 covers 14 residues. Germline V lookup: CDR1 SGHTA, CDR2 FQGNSA. V shed 5 bases and J shed 0 bases, with 10 bases lying between them. For the CDR3, the DNA is TGTGCCAGCAGCAAGCGGCTGGACCAAGAGACCCAGTACTTC. This codes for CASSKRLDQETQYF.

In this sample, this clonotype turned up a few times. The gene calls are TRBV9 and TRBJ2-1; 8 bases align to TRBD1. The J segment lost 5 bases and the V segment lost 3 bases, leaving 7 bases of the junction unmatched. The CDR3 extends over 15 amino acids. Germline CDR1 and CDR2: SGDLS and YYNGEE. The CDR3 coding sequence is TGTGCCAGCAGCGGCCGGACAGGGTATAACAATGAGCAGTTCTTC. Translation gives CASSGRTGYNNEQFF. Based on the CDR3 plus reference TRBV9 and TRBJ2-1, the full variable domain is DSGVTQTPKHLITATGQRVTLRCSPRSGDLSVYWYQQSLDQGLQFLIQYYNGEERAKGNILERFSAQQFPDLHSELNLSSLELGDSALYFCASSGRTGYNNEQFFGPGTRLTVL.

The V and J genes are TRBV5-1 and TRBJ1-1; 8 bases agree with TRBD1. V dropped 6 bases and J dropped 2; count of bases not matched to a gene: 12. CDR1 is SGHRS, CDR2 YFSETQ, per germline. CDR3 size: 16 residues. CDR3 nucleotide sequence: TGCGCCAGCACCAAGACAGGGGACAGGATTAACACTGAAGCTTTCTTT. Translating gives CASTKTGDRINTEAFF.

This clonotype was recorded at least ten times. In DNA, the CDR3 is TGTGCCACCAGCAGAGGAGGGGCGTACACTGAAGCTTTCTTT. Protein product: CATSRGGAYTEAFF. The chain has TRBV15 and TRBJ1-1; possibly TRBD1 for D (5 bases). V was pared by 1 base and J by 3 bases, with 9 bases between. The germline gives CDR1 LNHNV, CDR2 YYDKDF (reference sequence). This CDR3 is 14 amino acids long.